This T cell receptor beta chain appears in the sequencing data of a study of blood T cell repertoires in COVID-19. The germline CDR1 and CDR2 sequences are MDHEN and SYDVKM. J gave up 0 bases and V 4 bases, and 10 bases lay outside the gene matches. The CDR3 is made up of 18 amino acids. Per the authors' pipeline: The authors estimated nucleated cell counts from reference gene primer amplification. Measured with immunoSEQ multiplex PCR; TCRdb has only the in-frame clones, and not every one. That table supplies the V and J calls and clone size; D and trimming were determined from the DNA. The sample yields 150,000 to 200,000 clones, about 90% seen once. In this sample, this clone turned up once.

The receptor comes from a man aged 50-60 years with acute or convalescent COVID-19. The specimen sequenced was peripheral blood. This sequence joins TRBV28 and TRBJ2-2; the match to TRBD2 covers 8 bases. This CDR3 is CASSSPGSGESNTGELFF. In DNA form, the CDR3 reads TGTGCCAGCAGTTCCCCGGGTAGCGGGGAATCGAACACCGGGGAGCTGTTTTTT.